These T cell receptor beta chains were read from a single sample in a study of Ad26.COV2.S vaccination and SARS-CoV-2 variants. Here immunoSEQ multiplex PCR was the method, and the copy in TCRdb shows in-frame clones only, minus some. The data hold roughly 350,000 clones, with around 87% observed a single time. Sequencing was performed on peripheral blood, taken in a trial of Ad26.COV2.S vaccine versus placebo. The receptors were sampled from a person aged 18-65 years who received the Ad26.COV2.S COVID-19 vaccine or a placebo. The conserved cysteine and the conserved F or W are not part of the CDR3 here. The D gene is left open where the match is weak.

v_call d_call cdr3_aa
TRBV7-8 . ASSWGQATMNTEAF
TRBV5-1 . ASSAGHSYEQY
TRBV7-9 TRBD1 ASSYPGTGYFYEQY
TRBV19 . ASSMLRTIRTDTQY
TRBV10-3 . AISPTGNNSPLH
TRBV10-2 . ASSEWTDEAF
TRBV5-5 TRBD1 ASSFLPSDRGANYGYT
TRBV6-2/TRBV6-3 . ASSYKVGYEQY
TRBV7-2 . ASSLDLLVQETQY
TRBV5-1 . ASSRGGSYNSPLH
TRBV7-9 TRBD1 ASSLGVSRGLLTDTQY
TRBV27 . ASSLTVRAGGRDQPQH
TRBV7-3 . ASSLRPVVRGADNSPLH
TRBV6-1 . ASSELAGTEAF
TRBV27 TRBD2 ASSRSGISYEQY
TRBV30 . AWRPTVYNEQF
TRBV18 . ASSGPLGTEAF
TRBV18 TRBD1 ASSPSTGDEKLF
TRBV5-1 . ASSLGADTRKETQY
TRBV13 . ASSRWDGDEQY
TRBV15 . ATSRERQSSYEQY
TRBV12-3/TRBV12-4 . ASYGASYNEQF
TRBV6-2/TRBV6-3 . ASSYGVADYYTTTDTQY
TRBV5-1 . ASSLRDTNTGELF